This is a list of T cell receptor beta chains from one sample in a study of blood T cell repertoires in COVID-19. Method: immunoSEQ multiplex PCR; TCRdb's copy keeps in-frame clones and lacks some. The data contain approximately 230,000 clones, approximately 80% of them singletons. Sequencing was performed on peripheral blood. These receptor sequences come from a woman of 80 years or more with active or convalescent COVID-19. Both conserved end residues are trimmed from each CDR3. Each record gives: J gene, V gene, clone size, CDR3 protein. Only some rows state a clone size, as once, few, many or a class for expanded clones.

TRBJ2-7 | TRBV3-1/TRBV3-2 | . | ASSQVLLRGTYEQY
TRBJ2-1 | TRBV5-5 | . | ASSLDGRVTLGEQF
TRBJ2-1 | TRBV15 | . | ATSRDIFAGPNEQF
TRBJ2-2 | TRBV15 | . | ATSRQTRGNGELF
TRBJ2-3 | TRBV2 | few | ASSGPGNTQY
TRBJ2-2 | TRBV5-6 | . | ASSLGASATGELF
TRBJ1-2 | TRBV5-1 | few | ASSRGGTGNYGYT
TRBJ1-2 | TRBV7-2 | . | ASSFRDPNYGYT
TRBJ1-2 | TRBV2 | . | ASRSQGVNGYT
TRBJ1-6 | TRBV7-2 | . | ASSSRTGGSPFH
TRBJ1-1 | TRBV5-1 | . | ASSLAAGLMNTEAF
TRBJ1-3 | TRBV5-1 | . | ASSLGSPFSGNTIY
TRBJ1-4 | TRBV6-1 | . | ASSERGRSGEKLF
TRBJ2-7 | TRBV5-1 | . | ASSLIQVGYEQY
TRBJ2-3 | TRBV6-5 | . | ASSSPRDNFLDTQY
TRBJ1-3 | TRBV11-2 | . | ASSVYSGGYTIY
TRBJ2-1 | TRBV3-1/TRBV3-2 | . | ASSLTGLPSFQF
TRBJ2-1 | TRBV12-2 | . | ASRLPCGVEQF
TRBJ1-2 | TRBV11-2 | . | ASSLNPVERSNDNYT
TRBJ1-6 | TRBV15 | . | ATSRDRYNSPLH
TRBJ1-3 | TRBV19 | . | ATGVGNTIY
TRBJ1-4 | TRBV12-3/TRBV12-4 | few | ASSSSVKEKLF